This paragraph covers one TCR beta chain sequence. This specimen comes from a study of siplizumab effects on memory and regulatory T cells. TCRdb's copy holds only in-frame clones and misses some; the assay was immunoSEQ multiplex PCR. The sample has around 100,000 clones; less than 95% are singletons. V was pared by 4 bases and J by 2 bases, with 13 bases between. The CDR3 length is 15 residues. CDR1 is MNHEY, CDR2 SVGAGI, per germline. This chain links TRBV6-5 with TRBJ2-3; weak D call: TRBD2 (6 bases). This receptor was taken from a human donor in good health. Input material: Tregs sorted from blood. The CDR3 DNA reads TGTGCCAGCAGTTTCGGGACTCACTACACAGATACGCAGTATTTT. It codes for CASSFGTHYTDTQYF.